This T cell receptor beta chain originates from a study of shared clonotypes between healthy human individuals. There were only Caucasian adults among the donors, and all lived in Nashville, Tennessee. CD45RA+ naive and CD45RA-negative memory subsets were separated from CD4+ cells. V gave up 5 bases and J gave up 2 bases, with 13 bases separating them. Per the germline V gene, CDR1 is LNHDA and CDR2 is SQIVND (reference sequence). CDR3 size: 15 residues. With regard to this clone: The target antigen is unknown. The sample carries other DNA sequences with the same CDR3.

Libraries were prepared by immunoSEQ multiplex PCR; TCRdb keeps only in-frame clonotypes and omits some of them. The data show over a million clones, around 74% seen once. Study observations and caveats: Sharing across four donors was seen in 4% to 6.5% of naive CD4 clonotypes. A generally larger estimated richness was seen in naive subsets than in memory subsets.

This clonotype was obtained from a man aged 18 to 30 in good health. Sequencing input: memory CD4+ T cells sorted from blood. Subset denoted: CD45RA-negative fraction. This rearrangement joins TRBV19 to TRBJ1-5; D is possibly TRBD1 (5 bases). The CDR3 region has the DNA TGTGCCAGTAGTCGGCCTCCGGGGGGCAATCAGCCCCAGCATTTT. As protein: CASSRPPGGNQPQHF.